Listed below are T cell receptor beta chains from one sample, sequenced in a study of T cells after posttransplantation cyclophosphamide. TCRdb keeps only in-frame clones here, not all; method: immunoSEQ multiplex PCR. The specimen has tens of thousands of clones, none found just once. Material for sequencing was PBMCs. These receptors originate from a man between 40 and 49 years old in good health, CMV-negative, and a related stem cell transplant donor. Each CDR3 is given with its conserved first and last residue. D genes are given only for firm matches. The size field is filled for only some rows; it gives once, few, many or a size class.

clone_size	v_call	d_call	j_call	cdr3_nt	cdr3_aa
many	TRBV4-2	.	TRBJ2-1	TGTGCCAGCAGCCAGGCTGGAGGGCTGGGCTACAATGAGCAGTTCTTC	CASSQAGGLGYNEQFF
.	TRBV5-1	.	TRBJ1-1	TGCGCCAGCAGCTTGCGCCAACAGGAGAACACTGAAGCTTTCTTT	CASSLRQQENTEAFF
many	TRBV19	.	TRBJ2-7	TGTGCCAGTAGGCCCAGGGGATCCTACGAGCAGTACTTC	CASRPRGSYEQYF
many	TRBV7-3	TRBD1	TRBJ2-2	TGTGCCAGCAGCTTGGGACAGGGTGGGTCCGGGGAGCTGTTTTTT	CASSLGQGGSGELFF
.	TRBV6-6	.	TRBJ1-1	TGTGCCAGCAGCCCGATGTTCGGGGAAGCTTTCTTT	CASSPMFGEAFF
.	TRBV2	.	TRBJ2-1	TGTGCCAGCAGCCCACTGAGCTCCTACAATGAGCAGTTCTTC	CASSPLSSYNEQFF
many	TRBV4-2	TRBD1	TRBJ1-5	TGTGCCAGCAGCCTGGAATTCAGGGGGAATCAGCCCCAGCATTTT	CASSLEFRGNQPQHF
few	TRBV7-8	.	TRBJ2-3	TGTGCCAGCAGCTCCCGGGTTGTTACAGATACGCAGTATTTT	CASSSRVVTDTQYF
many	TRBV19	.	TRBJ1-5	TGTGCCAGTAGTATAGTCCTAGACAATCAGCCCCAGCATTTT	CASSIVLDNQPQHF
many	TRBV6-6	.	TRBJ1-3	TGTGCCAGCAATTCCAGACAGTTGGGTAGAAACACCATATATTTT	CASNSRQLGRNTIYF
few	TRBV18	.	TRBJ1-4	TGTGCCAGCTCACTTACAGGTGATAATGAAAAACTGTTTTTT	CASSLTGDNEKLFF
many	TRBV6-6	.	TRBJ1-2	TGTGCCAGCAGGACAGTTTTGGGGGCTGGCTACACCTTC	CASRTVLGAGYTF
many	TRBV18	TRBD1	TRBJ1-1	TGTGCCAGCTCGAAAGCCAAACAGGGGTGGACTGAAGCTTTCTTT	CASSKAKQGWTEAFF
many	TRBV5-1	TRBD2	TRBJ2-1	TGCGCCAGCAGCCCGTCTACTAGCGGGGGGGCCGTATTCGACTACAATGAGCAGTTCTTC	CASSPSTSGGAVFDYNEQFF
many	TRBV7-9	.	TRBJ1-4	TGTGCCAGCAGCCCACAGGGAGGGGAGAGTGAAAAACTGTTTTTT	CASSPQGGESEKLFF
many	TRBV11-2	.	TRBJ1-2	TGTGCCAGCAGCTTAGGGGGGGGCGGTGGCTACACCTTC	CASSLGGGGGYTF
many	TRBV18	.	TRBJ2-5	TGTGCCAGCTCACAGACACAGCAGGGGAGAGAGACCCAGTACTTC	CASSQTQQGRETQYF
many	TRBV6-1	.	TRBJ2-4	TGTGCCAGTGCAGAACCAAACATTCAGTACTTC	CASAEPNIQYF